This paragraph reports one T cell receptor (beta chain). What antigen it recognizes has not been identified. Base qualities are missing; no much larger clone stands one base away. The data belong to a study of cytomegalovirus exposure and HLA in healthy donors (dated by TCRdb to between 2016 and 2019). Notes on the research overall: In an earlier analysis of approximately 500 of the donors, 276 Gb of sequence data and 95 million to 130 million unique TCR beta sequences from roughly 190 million T cells were reported. On average, around 240,000 unique TCR beta nucleotide sequences were sequenced per donor among fewer than 500 genotyped donors of the cohort, with about 17% of those sequences being non-productive. The study used immunosequencing to profile the T cell repertoires of approximately 650 subjects and linked those repertoires to cytomegalovirus serostatus. Genome-wide SNP genotypes for about 55% of the 666 donors were used in a later genetic analysis, which treated that subset as a discovery cohort. All discovery cohort repertoires had been generated using a single sequencing platform. An earlier analysis of 587 of the donors applied high-throughput TCR beta sequencing to assess whether each TCR beta V gene segment acted as functional or pseudogenic. To study patterns of TCR occurrence, a later analysis re-analyzed previously published TCR beta repertoires from 600 to 750 donors and added high-resolution HLA genotyping. To predict cytomegalovirus infection status, the study brought together high-throughput TCR immunosequencing, statistical association of individual TCRs with disease status, and machine learning. An early release that covered about 600 HLA-typed donors contained approximately 300 gigabases of sequencing data and roughly 84 million unique TCR sequences. Besides the first cohort of 500 to 700 subjects, a separate validation cohort made up of roughly 130 different subjects was used. The study aimed to test whether cataloging public T cell receptors could reveal signatures of past pathogen exposure. Donor age, sex, ethnicity and CMV serostatus were compiled together with the repertoire data. Rather than using new phenotypic data, the later analysis identified candidate immune exposures from TCR beta sequences and from how often those sequences occurred across donors. HLA typing covered class I and class II loci at four-digit resolution. Typing coverage differed by locus: A, B, C, DRB1 and DQB1 were typed in about 629-640 donors, DQA1 in about 560, DPA1 in approximately 610, and DPB1 in roughly 450. About 5 DR-DQ haplotypes were handled as single units for association and clustering, since linkage in the cohort was strong. The genetic ancestry cluster associated with self-reported Caucasian donors included 81% of the 398 genotyped donors. The investigation overall reported the following: A cluster of highly shared sequence variants was judged likely to be a technical artifact of the sequencing pipeline. The only immune exposure information available for the cohort was CMV serostatus. A later genetic analysis associated a missense DCLRE1C variant with V-gene and J-gene trimming of TCR beta chains, and an independent cohort replicated the association. A further reported finding was that TCR beta sequences accurately predicted the HLA-A and HLA-B alleles for most subjects in the first cohort. In a later analysis, TCR association rates were found to vary across HLA loci, with the most associated TCRs seen for DRB1 alleles and the fewest for HLA-C alleles. Cytomegalovirus status was reported to be diagnosed by the classifier with high specificity and sensitivity in both the original and validation cohorts. Some IMGT-functional V segments, including TRBV6-2 and TRBV6-3, could not be distinguished by the 87-base-pair reads and were therefore excluded. Specific HLA alleles were associated with 16,951 TCR beta sequences at a false discovery rate of 0.05 in a later analysis. In an earlier analysis of several hundred of the donors, most TCR beta V segments were observed in productive rearrangements about 87% or about 30% of the time, broadly matching IMGT annotations. In the study, around 150 TCR beta chains were listed as associated with cytomegalovirus. Across donors, most TCR sequences were observed very rarely, whereas some public TCRs were present in many individuals. Because HLA typing was missing for some donors at each locus, association tests included only the typed subset. According to the authors, the approach could potentially be generalized to other disease states and immunological phenotypes. The presence/absence analyses assumed that sequencing depth was roughly uniform across donors, and that assumption may not be true. In a later analysis, HLA-associated TCR beta chains showed more clonal expansion and lower generation probabilities than non-associated chains that were equally common. In vitro tests confirmed that three of the cytomegalovirus-associated TCR beta chains recognize cytomegalovirus antigens. Linkage disequilibrium might explain the correlated functional status among segregating V segments, but an unknown experimental factor could not be ruled out. This cohort had only TCR beta chains sequenced, and the lack of alpha or paired-chain data limited which features could be detected. Strong co-occurrence of HLA alleles, especially DR and DQ, made assigning TCR associations to individual alleles difficult. According to a later analysis, parvovirus B19, influenza, CMV and Epstein-Barr virus appeared linked to several top co-occurrence clusters. A later genetic analysis reported fewer N-insertions in productive TCRs among donors in an Asian-associated ancestry cluster than the roughly 700-donor mean. According to a later analysis, most CMV-associated TCR beta chains appeared to be HLA-restricted, and the HLA associations seemed to be driven largely by CMV exposure. Because counts were too low, more than 15 rarely observed V segments, including chromosome 9 orphons, were left out of the earlier analysis of 587 of the donors.

The cohort consisted of 650 to 850 healthy bone marrow donors. Cohort members were all nominally healthy when sampled, although unrecorded immune exposures were likely present. The donor tested CMV seronegative, placing the donor among the 300 to 450 seronegative members of the cohort. Every donor gave a peripheral blood sample, and the peripheral blood mononuclear cells from that sample were used for TCR beta sequencing. Genomic DNA extraction from the blood cell samples was performed with the Qiagen DNeasy Blood Extraction Kit. According to the germline V gene (reference sequence), CDR1 reads LNHNV and CDR2 reads YYDKDF. Ends trimmed: V by 5 bases, J by 4 bases; bases unmatched to a gene: 11. The CDR3 measures 15 amino acids from cysteine to phenylalanine. Only CDR3 DNA remains: 45 bases, in frame from the first base. The library was made by the immunoSEQ multiplex PCR assay. For the multiplex PCR, a mixture combining 60 forward primers for TCR Vbeta segments and 13 reverse primers for TCR Jbeta segments was used. A multiplex PCR assay on genomic DNA amplified the CDR3 region of rearranged TCR beta genes. The Illumina HiSeq System was used to sequence the amplified TCR beta libraries as 87-base-pair reads. Concerning the study's data processing: A later analysis tallied tens of millions of unique TCR beta chains across the approximately 670 repertoires, and about 12 million of those chains were shared by two or more donors. Raw reads were error-corrected and collapsed into unique sequences by a nearest-neighbor algorithm in which closely related sequences were merged to remove PCR and sequencing errors. CDR3 sequences were aligned to IMGT reference sequences to assign V, D and J gene segments. For a sequence to be retained, a match of at least six nucleotides to both a V gene segment and a J gene segment was required. A rearrangement counted as productive if the CDR3 had no stop codons and remained in frame with V and J, and every other rearrangement counted as non-productive. Following IMGT convention, CDR3 was defined as the stretch from the second conserved V-encoded cysteine to the conserved J-encoded phenylalanine. The earlier analysis of some 580 of the donors excluded any sequence lacking an unambiguous match to a single V gene segment. An earlier analysis of several hundred of the donors classified V segments as functional when productive rearrangements were above 56.7% and as segregating when the standard deviation between donors was above 5%. A statistical classification framework was developed to diagnose cytomegalovirus status using the catalog of TCR beta chain sequences. In a later analysis, V and J genes were assigned by comparing TCR nucleotide sequences against IMGT/GENE-DB human TR gene sequences. The TCRdist pipeline was used in a later analysis to assign CDR3 sequences and most-parsimonious VDJ recombination scenarios. In a later analysis, every TCR beta chain was defined by the combination of its CDR3 amino acid sequence and its V-gene family, and reads without a unique V-gene family were dropped. In a later analysis, fewer than 650 highly shared, low-generation-probability nucleotide sequences were removed to address suspected cross-contamination and a sequencing artifact. In a later analysis, a clonal expansion index for each public chain was calculated from normalized within-repertoire ranks of inferred template counts. In a later analysis, generation probabilities were computed using a VDJ recombination model fitted to out-of-frame rearrangements, and the results were checked against IGoR. A later analysis scored TCR-TCR, TCR-HLA and TCR-CMV co-occurrence with hypergeometric tests, applying a repertoire-size bias correction to TCR pairs. To estimate false discovery rates, a later analysis permuted the HLA or CMV assignments 20 times. A later analysis grouped co-occurring TCRs with DBSCAN, adding TCRdist sequence similarity when clustering within HLA-allele-positive subsets. For co-occurrence clustering, repertoires with fewer than 30,000 or more than 120,000 public chains were excluded, along with a handful of repertoires with anomalous nucleotide sharing. TCRdb took this table from immuneACCESS and kept in-frame rearrangements with V and J called. Such tables lack part of the clones; where checked against another copy, unresolved V genes explain under half of the gap, and the rest is unexplained. V, J and clone size are those of that table, while D and trimming were read from the DNA. The sample table contains some 150,000 clones; only one count was recorded for about 71% of them. The ten largest clones add up to 2.8% of the sample.

This receptor was identified in a woman aged 30 to 39 in good health and CMV-seronegative. The chain couples TRBV15 to TRBJ2-7; a stretch of 7 junction bases matches TRBD2. The sequencing sample was made of PBMCs. Here is the DNA: TGTGCCACCAGCCCATGGGGGGAGGGCCAGTACGAGCAGTACTTC. The resulting protein is CATSPWGEGQYEQYF.